The 18 T cell receptor beta chains below were found in one sample sequenced in a study of T cell clones after liver transplantation. Profiled with immunoSEQ multiplex PCR; TCRdb holds only in-frame clones, not every one. The sample gives about 80,000 clones, nearly 85% of which show up once; approximately 0.45% is in the top ten. This sample comprised CD4+ T cells from blood, obtained approximately 3.5 years after liver transplant. Receptor source: a human patient who received a liver transplant. Some T cells may be the graft donor's.

The chain links TRBV27 to TRBJ2-3, with D unresolved. Trimming shortened V by 3 bases and J by 1 base, and 14 bases separated the two germline ends. CDR1 is MNHEY and CDR2 is SMNVEV in the germline V gene (reference sequence). The CDR3 length is 16 residues. The CDR3 DNA reads as TGTGCCAGCAGTTTCTTAGTTGGCGGAGGCACAGATACGCAGTATTTT. This translates into CASSFLVGGGTDTQYF.

This clone was recorded many times. V gene TRBV11-3 combines with J gene TRBJ2-1; TRBD2 matches at 11 bases. CDR3 length: 18 amino acids. V shed 1 base, J shed 0 bases, and the junction held 5 bases outside the gene matches. Germline V gene lookup returns CDR1 SGHNT and CDR2 YENEEA. The CDR3 region has the DNA TGTGCCAGCAGCTTAGGTAGCACTAGCGGGAGCTCCTACAATGAGCAGTTCTTC. Protein: CASSLGSTSGSSYNEQFF.

The chain is built from TRBV18 and TRBJ2-5, with D perhaps TRBD2 (5 bases). Per germline, CDR1 KGHSH and CDR2 LQKENI. The V and J ends lost 3 bases and 4 bases respectively, with 9 bases between them. The CDR3 length is 13 residues. This chain's CDR3 is CASSPGVRETQYF. The CDR3 DNA reads TGTGCCAGCTCACCCGGGGTGAGAGAGACCCAGTACTTC.

In DNA form, the CDR3 reads TGTGCCAGCAGCCCTTTCGGGACCTACTCTGGAAACACCATATATTTT. Its protein is CASSPFGTYSGNTIYF. This sequence joins TRBV11-2 and TRBJ1-3; perhaps TRBD1 as D (5 bases). CDR3 size: 16 residues. Germline CDR1 and CDR2: SGHAT and FQNNGV. Trimming removed 5 bases at V and 0 bases at J, with 14 bases between.

The chain is built from TRBV13 and TRBJ2-7; D may be TRBD1 (6 bases). Germline V gene lookup returns CDR1 PRHDT and CDR2 FYEKMQ (reference sequence). The CDR3 covers 14 residues. V dropped 5 bases and J dropped 1 base, with 12 bases sitting between them. The CDR3 sequence: CASSPGASSYEQYF. CDR3 coding DNA: TGTGCCAGCAGCCCAGGGGCGTCATCCTACGAGCAGTACTTC.

This sequence joins TRBV28 and TRBJ1-5, with D possibly matching TRBD1 (6 bases). This CDR3 has 15 residues. Germline V gives CDR1 MDHEN, CDR2 SYDVKM. The germline V and J ends were trimmed by 7 bases and 7 bases, with 20 bases remaining between them. The chain's CDR3 is CASITGQVFGQPQHF. The DNA of the CDR3 is TGTGCCAGCATAACAGGGCAGGTTTTCGGACAGCCCCAGCATTTT.

The chain has TRBV5-1 and TRBJ2-3; D may be TRBD2 (5 bases). Germline V gene sequence: CDR1 SGHRS, CDR2 YFSETQ. The CDR3 length is 16 residues. The ends were cut back, 0 bases at V and 4 bases at J, with 15 bases in the middle. The CDR3 DNA sequence: TGCGCCAGCAGCTTGGTCTCGGGGTCGGGGTCAGATACGCAGTATTTT. This encodes CASSLVSGSGSDTQYF.

The V gene is TRBV29-1, the J gene TRBJ1-1; a possible D gene is TRBD1 (5 bases). Germline lookup yields CDR1 SQVTM and CDR2 ANQGSEA. V dropped 3 bases and J dropped 3 bases, with 23 bases sitting between them. The CDR3 totals 17 residues. The CDR3 bases are TGCAGCGTTGAGTTTGGCAGGGTTGATGACTCGGACACTGAAGCTTTCTTT. Translating it yields CSVEFGRVDDSDTEAFF.

The genes are TRBV27 and TRBJ2-1; D remains unclear. Germline V CDR1 and CDR2: MNHEY, SMNVEV (reference sequence). The CDR3 has 16 amino acids. The V end was cut by 6 bases, the J end by 0 bases, with 15 bases between. The CDR3 DNA follows: TGTGCCAGCAGCTGGAATCCGGGCCGCTCCTACAATGAGCAGTTCTTC. As protein: CASSWNPGRSYNEQFF.

The chain uses TRBV19 and TRBJ2-7, with D uncertain. This CDR3 contains 13 residues. CDR1 LNHDA and CDR2 SQIVND come from the germline V gene (reference sequence). V was cut by 3 bases and J by 4 bases, with 10 bases left in between. CDR3 sequence reads: CASSMYGGYEQYF. In DNA form, the CDR3 reads TGTGCCAGTAGTATGTACGGCGGATACGAGCAGTACTTC. The full variable domain, in which reference TRBV19 and TRBJ2-7 provide the parts outside the CDR3, is DGGITQSPKYLFRKEGQNVTLSCEQNLNHDAMYWYRQDPGQGLRLIYYSQIVNDFQKGDIAEGYSVSREKKESFPLTVTSAQKNPTAFYLCASSMYGGYEQYFGPGTRLTVT.

This clone was seen just once. The DNA of the CDR3 is TGTGCCAGCAGCTTAGCGGACAGTTCCTACGAGCAGTACTTC. As protein: CASSLADSSYEQYF. The gene calls are TRBV7-2 and TRBJ2-7, with a possible D match to TRBD1 (6 bases). CDR3 length: 14 residues. CDR1 is SGHTA and CDR2 is FQGNSA in the germline V gene. The V gene lost 0 bases and the J gene lost 1 base, with 7 bases spanning the gap.

This clone turned up a few times. The chain combines TRBV5-1 with TRBJ2-7; D is perhaps TRBD2 (5 bases). The CDR3 covers 15 residues. Trimming shortened V by 2 bases and J by 6 bases, and 18 bases separated the two germline ends. The germline V gene encodes CDR1 SGHRS and CDR2 YFSETQ. The CDR3 DNA reads as TGCGCCAGCAGCTTAGGTCCTTCAAAAGCGGTCGAGCAGTACTTC. It specifies CASSLGPSKAVEQYF.

This chain links TRBV11-1 with TRBJ2-3, with D possibly matching TRBD2 (6 bases). Looked up from germline, CDR1 is SGHAT and CDR2 is FQDESV (reference sequence). V lost 1 base to trimming and J lost 7 bases, with 21 bases between them. The CDR3 covers 17 residues. CDR3 sequence: CASSLGGDLRMLNTQYF. In DNA, the CDR3 is TGTGCCAGCAGCTTAGGCGGGGACCTCCGGATGTTAAATACGCAGTATTTT.

The rearrangement links TRBV7-3 to TRBJ2-2, with D perhaps TRBD2 (7 bases). V dropped 5 bases and J dropped 4 bases, with 20 bases sitting between them. The CDR3 covers 17 residues. CDR1 and CDR2 from the germline V gene are SGHTA and FQGTGA. CDR3 in amino acids: CASSLRGALPGTGELFF. The CDR3 DNA is TGTGCCAGCAGCCTTCGGGGGGCCCTCCCGGGCACCGGGGAGCTGTTTTTT.

V is TRBV29-1 and J is TRBJ1-1, with unresolved D. The germline V gene encodes CDR1 SQVTM and CDR2 ANQGSEA. Trimming stripped 7 bases from V and 5 bases from J, with 8 bases between. The CDR3 runs to 10 residues. CDR3 region: CSAVTTEAFF. For the CDR3, the DNA is TGCAGCGCCGTGACGACTGAAGCTTTCTTT.

The chain combines TRBV5-1 with TRBJ1-3; tentatively, D is TRBD1 (5 bases). The CDR3 length is 14 residues. Trimming shortened V by 5 bases and J by 6 bases, and 15 bases separated the two germline ends. Per the germline V gene, CDR1 is SGHRS and CDR2 is YFSETQ. Here the CDR3 reads CASSRLGGENTIYF. Written as DNA, the CDR3 is TGCGCCAGCAGTCGTCTGGGGGGAGAAAACACCATATATTTT.

This clone was found once. The chain joins TRBV14 to TRBJ1-5, with D possibly being TRBD1 (5 bases). From germline, CDR1 is SGHDN and CDR2 FVKESK. V shed 0 bases and J shed 10 bases, with 22 bases lying between them. The CDR3 extends over 17 amino acids. Here the CDR3 reads CASSQEGEQPRVRPQHF. The CDR3 DNA sequence: TGTGCCAGCAGCCAAGAGGGGGAACAGCCAAGGGTGAGACCCCAGCATTTT.

This chain uses TRBV19 with TRBJ1-5; no definite D call. Per germline, CDR1 LNHDA and CDR2 SQIVND (reference sequence). V was shortened by 6 bases and J by 1 base, with 16 bases between the two germline ends. CDR3 length equals 16 residues. The CDR3 spells CASSIRLTGSNQPQHF. In nucleotides, the CDR3 is TGTGCCAGTAGCATCAGATTGACGGGGAGCAATCAGCCCCAGCATTTT.